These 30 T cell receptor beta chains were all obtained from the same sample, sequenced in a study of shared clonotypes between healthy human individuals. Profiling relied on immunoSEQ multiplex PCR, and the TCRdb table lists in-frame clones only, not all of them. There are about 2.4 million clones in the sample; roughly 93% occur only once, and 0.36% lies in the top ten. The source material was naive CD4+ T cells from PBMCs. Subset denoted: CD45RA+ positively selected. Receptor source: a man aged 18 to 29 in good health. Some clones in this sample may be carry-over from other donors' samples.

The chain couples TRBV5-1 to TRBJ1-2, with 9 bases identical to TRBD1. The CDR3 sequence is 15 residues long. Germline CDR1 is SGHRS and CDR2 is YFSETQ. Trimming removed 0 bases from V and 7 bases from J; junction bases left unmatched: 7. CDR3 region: CASSLDWTGDGGYTF. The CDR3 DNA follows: TGCGCCAGCAGCTTGGATTGGACAGGGGACGGTGGCTACACCTTC.

The CDR3 nucleotides are TGTGCCAGCAGTTTATCCTCTAGCGGGAGGGGCTACGAGCAGTACTTC. Translating gives CASSLSSSGRGYEQYF. V usage is TRBV27 and J usage is TRBJ2-7; 12 nucleotides agree with TRBD2. Germline CDR1 reads MNHEY; CDR2 reads SMNVEV (reference sequence). V shed 0 bases, J shed 3 bases, and the junction held 3 bases outside the gene matches. The CDR3 has 16 residues.

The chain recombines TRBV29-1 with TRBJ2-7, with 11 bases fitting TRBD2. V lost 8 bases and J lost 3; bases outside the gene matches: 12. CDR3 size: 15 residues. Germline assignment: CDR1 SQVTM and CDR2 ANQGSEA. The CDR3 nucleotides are TGCAGCTTTAGTGGAACCGGGACTAGCGGCTACGAGCAGTACTTC. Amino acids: CSFSGTGTSGYEQYF.

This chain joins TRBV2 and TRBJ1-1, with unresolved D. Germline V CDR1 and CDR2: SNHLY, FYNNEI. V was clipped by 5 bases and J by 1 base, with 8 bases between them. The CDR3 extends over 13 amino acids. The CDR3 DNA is TGTGCCAGCAGTTCGGAGGGGAACACTGAAGCTTTCTTT. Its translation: CASSSEGNTEAFF.

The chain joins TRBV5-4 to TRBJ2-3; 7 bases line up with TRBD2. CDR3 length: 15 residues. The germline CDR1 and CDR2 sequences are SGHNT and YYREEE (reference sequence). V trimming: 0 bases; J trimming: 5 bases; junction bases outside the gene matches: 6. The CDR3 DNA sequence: TGTGCCAGCAGCTTGGTGACCGGGGGGAGAGATACGCAGTATTTT. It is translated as CASSLVTGGRDTQYF.

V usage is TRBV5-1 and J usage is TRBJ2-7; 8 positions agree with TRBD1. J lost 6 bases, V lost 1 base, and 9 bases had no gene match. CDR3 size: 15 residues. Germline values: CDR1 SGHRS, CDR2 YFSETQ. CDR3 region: CASSLLRSTGAEQYF. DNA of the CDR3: TGCGCCAGCAGCTTGCTTCGTTCGACAGGGGCCGAGCAGTACTTC.

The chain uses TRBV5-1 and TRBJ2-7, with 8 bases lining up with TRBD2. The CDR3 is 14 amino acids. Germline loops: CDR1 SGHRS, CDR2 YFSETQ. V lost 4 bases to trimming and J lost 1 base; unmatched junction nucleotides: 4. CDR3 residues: CASSRGGRSYEQYF. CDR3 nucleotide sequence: TGCGCCAGCAGCCGGGGGGGCCGATCCTACGAGCAGTACTTC.

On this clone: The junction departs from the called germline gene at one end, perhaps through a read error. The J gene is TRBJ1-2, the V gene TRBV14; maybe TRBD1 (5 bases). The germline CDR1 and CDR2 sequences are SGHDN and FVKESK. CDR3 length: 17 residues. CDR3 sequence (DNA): TGTGCCAGCAGCCACCGGGGCCGAACCTACTGGGGCTATGGCTTCACCTTC. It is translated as CASSHRGRTYWGYGFTF.

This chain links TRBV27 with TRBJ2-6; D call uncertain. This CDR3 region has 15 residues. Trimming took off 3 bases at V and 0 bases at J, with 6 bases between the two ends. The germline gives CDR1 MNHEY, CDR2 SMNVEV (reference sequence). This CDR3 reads CASSFTLSGANVLTF. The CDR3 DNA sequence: TGTGCCAGCAGTTTTACACTCTCTGGGGCCAACGTCCTGACTTTC. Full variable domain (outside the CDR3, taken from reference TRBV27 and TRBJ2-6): EAQVTQNPRYLITVTGKKLTVTCSQNMNHEYMSWYRQDPGLGLRQIYYSMNVEVTDKGDVPEGYKVSRKEKRNFPLILESPSPNQTSLYFCASSFTLSGANVLTFGAGSRLTVL.

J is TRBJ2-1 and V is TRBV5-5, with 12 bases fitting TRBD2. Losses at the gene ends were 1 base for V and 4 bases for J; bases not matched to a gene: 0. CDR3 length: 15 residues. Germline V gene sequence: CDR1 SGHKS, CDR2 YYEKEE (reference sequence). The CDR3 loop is CASSLLAGGYNEQFF. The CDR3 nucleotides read TGTGCCAGCAGCTTGCTAGCGGGAGGGTACAATGAGCAGTTCTTC.

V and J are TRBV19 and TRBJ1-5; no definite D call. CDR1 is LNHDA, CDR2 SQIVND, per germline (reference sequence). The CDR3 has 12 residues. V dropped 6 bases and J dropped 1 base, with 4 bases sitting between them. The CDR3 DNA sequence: TGTGCCAGTAGGGTGAGCAATCAGCCCCAGCATTTT. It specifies CASRVSNQPQHF.

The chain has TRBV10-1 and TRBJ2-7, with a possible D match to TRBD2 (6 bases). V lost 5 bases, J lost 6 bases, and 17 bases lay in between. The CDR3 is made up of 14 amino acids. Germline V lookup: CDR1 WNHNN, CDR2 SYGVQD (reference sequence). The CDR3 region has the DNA TGCGCCAGCAGTCATACCTCGGGAGCCCTCGAGCAGTACTTC. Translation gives CASSHTSGALEQYF.

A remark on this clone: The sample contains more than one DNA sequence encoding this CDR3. The CDR3 region is CASSPTGAYGYTF. In DNA form, the CDR3 reads TGTGCCAGCAGTCCCACAGGGGCCTATGGCTACACCTTC. The V call is TRBV27, the J call TRBJ1-2, with TRBD1 matching over 7 bases. Germline V gene lookup returns CDR1 MNHEY and CDR2 SMNVEV (reference sequence). Trimming removed 5 bases from V and 4 bases from J; junction bases left unmatched: 4. The CDR3 runs to 13 residues.

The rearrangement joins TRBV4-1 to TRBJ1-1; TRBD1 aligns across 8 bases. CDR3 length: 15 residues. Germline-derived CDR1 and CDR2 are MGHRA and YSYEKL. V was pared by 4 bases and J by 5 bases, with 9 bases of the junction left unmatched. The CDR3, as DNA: TGCGCCAGCAGCCGATACGGACAGGGCGGAACTGAAGCTTTCTTT. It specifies CASSRYGQGGTEAFF.

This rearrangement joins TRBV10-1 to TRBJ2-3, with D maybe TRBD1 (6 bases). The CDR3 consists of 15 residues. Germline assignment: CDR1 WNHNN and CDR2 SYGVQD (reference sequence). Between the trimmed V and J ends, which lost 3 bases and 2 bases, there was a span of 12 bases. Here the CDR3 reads CASSERDTVTDTQYF. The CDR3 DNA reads TGCGCCAGCAGTGAACGGGACACAGTCACAGATACGCAGTATTTT.

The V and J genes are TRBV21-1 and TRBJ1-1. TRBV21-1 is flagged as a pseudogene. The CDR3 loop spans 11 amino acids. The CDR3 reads CASQGRTEAFF. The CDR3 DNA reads TGTGCCAGCCAGGGGAGGACTGAAGCTTTCTTT.

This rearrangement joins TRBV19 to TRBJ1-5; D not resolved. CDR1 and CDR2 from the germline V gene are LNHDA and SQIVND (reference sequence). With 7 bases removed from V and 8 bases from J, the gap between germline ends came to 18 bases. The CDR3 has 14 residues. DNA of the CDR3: TGTGCCAGTAAGAGGACCCTTGGCTGGGAGCCCCAGCATTTT. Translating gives CASKRTLGWEPQHF. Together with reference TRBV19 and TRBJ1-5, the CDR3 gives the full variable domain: DGGITQSPKYLFRKEGQNVTLSCEQNLNHDAMYWYRQDPGQGLRLIYYSQIVNDFQKGDIAEGYSVSREKKESFPLTVTSAQKNPTAFYLCASKRTLGWEPQHFGDGTRLSIL.

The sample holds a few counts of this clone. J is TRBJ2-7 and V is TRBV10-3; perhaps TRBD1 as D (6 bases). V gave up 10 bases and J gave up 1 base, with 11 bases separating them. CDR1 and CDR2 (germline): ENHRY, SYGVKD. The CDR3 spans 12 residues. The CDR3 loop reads CATEDSSYEQYF. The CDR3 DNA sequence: TGTGCCACAGAGGACAGTTCCTACGAGCAGTACTTC.

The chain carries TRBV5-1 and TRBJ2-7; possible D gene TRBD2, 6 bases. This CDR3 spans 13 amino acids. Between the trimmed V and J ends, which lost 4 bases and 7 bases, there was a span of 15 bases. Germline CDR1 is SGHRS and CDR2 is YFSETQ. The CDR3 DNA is TGCGCCAGCAGCACCGGAGGAGGGAGTGAGCAGTACTTC. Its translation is CASSTGGGSEQYF.

CDR3 coding DNA: TGTGCCAGCACCCCAATCGTCCAAACCTACGAGCAGTACTTC. Its translation is CASTPIVQTYEQYF. The chain carries TRBV5-5 and TRBJ2-7; D is uncertain. This CDR3 comprises 14 residues. Trimming cost V 6 bases and J 2 bases, with 15 bases left between them. Germline-derived CDR1 and CDR2 are SGHKS and YYEKEE (reference sequence).

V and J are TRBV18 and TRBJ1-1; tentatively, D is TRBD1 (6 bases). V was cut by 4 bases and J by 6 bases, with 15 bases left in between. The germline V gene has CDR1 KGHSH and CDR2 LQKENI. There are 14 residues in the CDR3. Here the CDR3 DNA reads TGTGCCAGCTCACGGACAGCCACTAAAGCTGAAGCTTTCTTT. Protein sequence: CASSRTATKAEAFF.

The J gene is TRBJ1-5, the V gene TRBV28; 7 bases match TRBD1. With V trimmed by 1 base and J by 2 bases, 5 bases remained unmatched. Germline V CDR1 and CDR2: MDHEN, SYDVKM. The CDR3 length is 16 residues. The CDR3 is CASSLSGRGGNQPQHF. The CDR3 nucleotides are TGTGCCAGCAGTTTATCGGGCAGGGGGGGCAATCAGCCCCAGCATTTT.

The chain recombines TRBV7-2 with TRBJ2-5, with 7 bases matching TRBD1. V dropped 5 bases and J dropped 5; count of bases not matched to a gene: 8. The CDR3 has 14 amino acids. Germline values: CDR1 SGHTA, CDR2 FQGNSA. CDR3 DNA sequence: TGTGCCAGCAGCCGAGAAGGGGGCGGTGAGACCCAGTACTTC. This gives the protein CASSREGGGETQYF.

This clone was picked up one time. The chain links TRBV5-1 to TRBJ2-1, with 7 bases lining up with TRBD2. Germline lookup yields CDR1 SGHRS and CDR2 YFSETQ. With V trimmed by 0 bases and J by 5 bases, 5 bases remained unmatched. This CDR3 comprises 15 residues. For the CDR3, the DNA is TGCGCCAGCAGCTTGGCCGCACTAGCGAACAATGAGCAGTTCTTC. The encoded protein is CASSLAALANNEQFF.

CDR3 region: CASTSWGGSQETQYF. The CDR3 bases are TGTGCCAGCACCTCCTGGGGGGGCAGCCAAGAGACCCAGTACTTC. The genes are TRBV6-1 and TRBJ2-5, with D perhaps TRBD2 (7 bases). CDR3 length: 15 residues. CDR1 and CDR2 (germline): MNHNS, SASEGT. The V end was cut by 7 bases, the J end by 1 base, with 16 bases between.

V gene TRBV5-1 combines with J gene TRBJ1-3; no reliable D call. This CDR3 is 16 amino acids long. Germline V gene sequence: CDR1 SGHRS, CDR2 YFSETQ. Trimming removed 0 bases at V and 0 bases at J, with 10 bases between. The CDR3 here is CASSLGKDPSGNTIYF. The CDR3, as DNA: TGCGCCAGCAGCTTGGGGAAAGACCCCTCTGGAAACACCATATATTTT. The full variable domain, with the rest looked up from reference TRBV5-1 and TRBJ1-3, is KAGVTQTPRYLIKTRGQQVTLSCSPISGHRSVSWYQQTPGQGLQFLFEYFSETQRNKGNFPGRFSGRQFSNSRSEMNVSTLELGDSALYLCASSLGKDPSGNTIYFGEGSWLTVV.

The CDR3 protein is CASTPGGRQGEKLFF. The CDR3 coding sequence is TGTGCCAGCACCCCAGGGGGTCGGCAGGGTGAAAAACTGTTTTTT. The J gene is TRBJ1-4, the V gene TRBV28; 7 bases are shared with TRBD1. CDR1 is MDHEN, CDR2 SYDVKM, per germline. This CDR3 region has 15 residues. The V gene end was trimmed by 7 bases and the J gene end by 7 bases; junction bases not matched to a gene: 12.

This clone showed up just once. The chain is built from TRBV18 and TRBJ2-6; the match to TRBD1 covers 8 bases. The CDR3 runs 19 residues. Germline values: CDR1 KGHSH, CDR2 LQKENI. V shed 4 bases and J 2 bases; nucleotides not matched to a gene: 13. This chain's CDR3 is CASSLSPGQASPGANVLTF. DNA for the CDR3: TGTGCCAGCTCACTGTCCCCGGGACAGGCCTCGCCTGGGGCCAACGTCCTGACTTTC.

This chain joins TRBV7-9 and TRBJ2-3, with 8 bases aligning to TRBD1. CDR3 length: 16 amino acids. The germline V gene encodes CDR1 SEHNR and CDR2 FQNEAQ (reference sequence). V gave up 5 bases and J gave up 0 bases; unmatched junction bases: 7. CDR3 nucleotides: TGTGCCAGCAGCAAAAGACAGGGGCCTAGCACAGATACGCAGTATTTT. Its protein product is CASSKRQGPSTDTQYF.

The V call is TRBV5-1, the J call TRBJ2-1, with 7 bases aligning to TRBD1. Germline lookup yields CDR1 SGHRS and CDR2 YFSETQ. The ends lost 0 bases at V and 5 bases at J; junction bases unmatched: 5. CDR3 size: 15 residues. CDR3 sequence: CASSLAQGEHNEQFF. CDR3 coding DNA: TGCGCCAGCAGCTTGGCTCAGGGGGAGCACAATGAGCAGTTCTTC.